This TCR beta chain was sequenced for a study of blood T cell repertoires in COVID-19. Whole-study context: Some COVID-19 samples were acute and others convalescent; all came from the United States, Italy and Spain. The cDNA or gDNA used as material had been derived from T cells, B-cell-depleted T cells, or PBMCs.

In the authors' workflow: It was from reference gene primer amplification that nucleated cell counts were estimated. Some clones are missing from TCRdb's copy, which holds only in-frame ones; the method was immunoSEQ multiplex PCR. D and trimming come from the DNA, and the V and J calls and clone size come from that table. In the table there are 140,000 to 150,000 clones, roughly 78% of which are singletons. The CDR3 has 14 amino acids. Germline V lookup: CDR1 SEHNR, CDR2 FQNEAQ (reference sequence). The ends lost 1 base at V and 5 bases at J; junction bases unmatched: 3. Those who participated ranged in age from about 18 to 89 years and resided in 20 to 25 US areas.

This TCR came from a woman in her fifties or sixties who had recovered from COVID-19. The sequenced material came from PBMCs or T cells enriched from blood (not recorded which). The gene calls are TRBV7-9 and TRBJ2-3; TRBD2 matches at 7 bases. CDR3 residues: CASSLGLAGDTQYF. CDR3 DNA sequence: TGTGCCAGCAGCTTAGGACTAGCTGGAGATACGCAGTATTTT.